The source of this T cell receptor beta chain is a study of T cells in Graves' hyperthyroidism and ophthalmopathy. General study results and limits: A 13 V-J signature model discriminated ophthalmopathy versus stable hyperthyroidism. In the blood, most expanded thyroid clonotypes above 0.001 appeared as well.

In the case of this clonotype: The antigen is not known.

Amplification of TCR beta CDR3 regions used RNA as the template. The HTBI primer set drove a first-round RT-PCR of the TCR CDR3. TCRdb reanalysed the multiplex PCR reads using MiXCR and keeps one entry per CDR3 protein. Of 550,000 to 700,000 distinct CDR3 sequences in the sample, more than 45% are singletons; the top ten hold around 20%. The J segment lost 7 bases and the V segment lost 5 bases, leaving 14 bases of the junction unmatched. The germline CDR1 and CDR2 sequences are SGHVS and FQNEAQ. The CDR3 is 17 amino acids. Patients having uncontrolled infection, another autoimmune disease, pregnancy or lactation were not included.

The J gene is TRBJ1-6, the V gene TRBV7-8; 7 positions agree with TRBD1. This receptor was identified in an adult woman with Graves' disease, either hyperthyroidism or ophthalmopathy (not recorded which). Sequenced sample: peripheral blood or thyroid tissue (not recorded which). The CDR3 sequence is CASSPRDYRGRNSPLHF. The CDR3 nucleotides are TGTGCCAGCAGCCCACGGGACTACAGGGGAAGGAATTCACCCCTCCACTTT.